These T cell receptor beta chains were read from a single sample in a study of shared clonotypes between healthy human individuals. Sequencing used immunoSEQ multiplex PCR; TCRdb keeps in-frame clones, though not all of them. Of around 1.1 million clones listed, about 80% are singletons. The specimen sequenced was memory CD4+ T cells from PBMCs. Receptors originate from a man aged 18 to 30 in good health. Some clones in this sample may be carry-over from other donors' samples. CDR3s include the opening cysteine and the closing phenylalanine or tryptophan. Each record gives: clone size, J gene, V gene, D gene, CDR3 protein, CDR3 DNA. The D gene is left open where the match is weak. Rows give clone size only sometimes, using once, few, many, or a class for an expanded clone.

>NA|TRBJ2-7|TRBV30|NA
CAWSPSVLYEQYF
TGTGCCTGGAGTCCCAGCGTGCTCTACGAGCAGTACTTC
>NA|TRBJ1-2|TRBV5-4|NA
CASSSRTGVGYTF
TGTGCCAGCAGCTCAAGGACCGGGGTTGGCTACACCTTC
>NA|TRBJ1-1|TRBV2|NA
CASSPGPLSTEAFF
TGTGCCAGCAGCCCGGGACCTCTAAGTACTGAAGCTTTCTTT
>NA|TRBJ2-7|TRBV18|NA
CASSPPGSISYEQYF
TGTGCCAGCTCACCACCGGGGAGTATCTCCTACGAGCAGTACTTC
>once|TRBJ2-5|TRBV10-3|NA
CAISRTGPSGAQYF
TGTGCCATCAGTAGAACGGGCCCCTCGGGGGCCCAGTACTTC
>NA|TRBJ2-1|TRBV7-9|NA
CASSPSRPSIIGEQFF
TGTGCCAGCAGCCCGTCGCGGCCCTCAATTATTGGTGAGCAGTTCTTC
>NA|TRBJ2-2|TRBV25-1|TRBD1
CASQERGGEVGELFF
TGTGCCAGCCAGGAACGAGGGGGCGAGGTCGGGGAGCTGTTTTTT
>few|TRBJ1-2|TRBV7-3|NA
CASSSGQNYGYTF
TGTGCCAGCAGCTCCGGACAGAACTATGGCTACACCTTC
>NA|TRBJ1-2|TRBV2|NA
CASRTEDYGYTF
TGTGCCAGCCGGACAGAGGACTATGGCTACACCTTC
>few|TRBJ1-2|TRBV2|TRBD1
CASIGDRGLYGYTF
TGTGCCAGCATCGGGGACAGGGGGCTGTATGGCTACACCTTC
>once|TRBJ1-6|TRBV6-5|NA
CASSQGSRSPLHF
TGTGCCAGCAGTCAAGGGTCTCGTTCACCCCTCCACTTT
>NA|TRBJ2-5|TRBV6-5|TRBD1
CASSPKIGQGETQYF
TGTGCCAGCAGCCCGAAGATTGGACAGGGAGAGACCCAGTACTTC
>NA|TRBJ1-1|TRBV5-1|NA
CASSFMGPQNTEAFF
TGCGCCAGCAGCTTCATGGGGCCCCAGAACACTGAAGCTTTCTTT
>NA|TRBJ2-7|TRBV18|TRBD2
CASSQTGLAGGGAYEQYF
TGTGCCAGCTCACAAACGGGACTAGCGGGAGGGGGCGCCTACGAGCAGTACTTC
>NA|TRBJ1-5|TRBV29-1|TRBD1
CSVGTGAAQPQHF
TGCAGCGTCGGGACAGGGGCAGCTCAGCCCCAGCATTTT
>NA|TRBJ2-5|TRBV4-2|TRBD2
CASSPRLAESAFQETQYF
TGTGCCAGCAGCCCTAGACTAGCGGAGTCAGCATTCCAAGAGACCCAGTACTTC
>once|TRBJ1-2|TRBV7-9|TRBD1
CASSQGTGAYGYTF
TGTGCCAGCAGCCAAGGGACAGGGGCCTATGGCTACACCTTC
>NA|TRBJ1-2|TRBV5-1|TRBD1
CASSSPGQGRFGGYTF
TGCGCCAGCAGCTCGCCGGGACAGGGGAGATTTGGTGGCTACACCTTC
>NA|TRBJ2-1|TRBV5-8|NA
CASSLGELSYNEQFF
TGTGCCAGCAGCTTGGGTGAGTTATCCTACAATGAGCAGTTCTTC
>NA|TRBJ2-3|TRBV4-2|TRBD2
CASSQDLLLAGGPDTQYF
TGTGCCAGCAGCCAAGATCTCCTTCTAGCGGGAGGGCCGGATACGCAGTATTTT
>once|TRBJ1-2|TRBV19|TRBD1
CASSFRNRGPYGYTF
TGTGCCAGTAGTTTCCGGAACAGGGGACCCTATGGCTACACCTTC
>NA|TRBJ2-5|TRBV2|NA
CASSPLQGGETQYF
TGTGCCAGCAGCCCATTACAGGGAGGGGAGACCCAGTACTTC
>NA|TRBJ2-7|TRBV5-4|TRBD2
CASSLVRGRGNEQYF
TGTGCCAGCAGCTTGGTGCGCGGGAGGGGGAACGAGCAGTACTTC
>few|TRBJ1-2|TRBV7-9|NA
CASSTLPSTDNYGYTF
TGTGCCAGCAGCACACTCCCCTCGACAGACAACTATGGCTACACCTTC
>NA|TRBJ2-3|TRBV4-2|TRBD2
CASSQAGTSGPDTQYF
TGTGCCAGCAGCCAAGCCGGGACTAGCGGACCAGATACGCAGTATTTT
>NA|TRBJ2-3|TRBV2|NA
CASSEEVTPQYF
TGTGCCAGCAGTGAAGAGGTCACGCCGCAGTATTTT
>NA|TRBJ1-2|TRBV9|NA
CASSEGSGTHYGYTF
TGTGCCAGCAGCGAGGGATCGGGGACACACTATGGCTACACCTTC
>NA|TRBJ2-7|TRBV7-9|TRBD1
CASARTGDPYEQYF
TGTGCCAGCGCCAGGACAGGGGATCCCTACGAGCAGTACTTC
>NA|TRBJ2-7|TRBV6-1|TRBD2
CASSEVVGEGYEQYF
TGTGCCAGCAGTGAAGTCGTAGGGGAGGGCTACGAGCAGTACTTC
>NA|TRBJ2-1|TRBV12-5|NA
CASAPGPNEQFF
TGTGCTAGTGCACCGGGGCCCAATGAGCAGTTCTTC
>NA|TRBJ2-3|TRBV7-8|TRBD2
CASSLLAGDTDTQYF
TGTGCCAGCAGCTTGCTAGCGGGAGACACAGATACGCAGTATTTT
>NA|TRBJ2-3|TRBV4-2|TRBD2
CASSQGGAGASTDTQYF
TGTGCCAGCAGCCAAGGTGGAGCGGGGGCCAGCACAGATACGCAGTATTTT
>NA|TRBJ2-7|TRBV28|NA
CASSLGGSGSIRGYEQYF
TGTGCCAGCAGTTTAGGGGGGAGCGGAAGCATTAGGGGCTACGAGCAGTACTTC
>NA|TRBJ2-3|TRBV7-3|NA
CASSLSDGTDTQYF
TGTGCCAGCAGCTTAAGCGACGGCACAGATACGCAGTATTTT
>NA|TRBJ2-1|TRBV7-3|TRBD2
CASSFASGGYNEQFF
TGTGCCAGCAGCTTCGCTAGCGGGGGATACAATGAGCAGTTCTTC
>once|TRBJ2-5|TRBV28|NA
CATLFWGGGKETQYF
TGTGCCACCTTGTTCTGGGGAGGGGGCAAGGAGACCCAGTACTTC
>NA|TRBJ1-2|TRBV5-1|TRBD1
CASSLGDRGVSGYGYTF
TGCGCCAGCAGCTTGGGGGACAGGGGAGTTTCTGGCTATGGCTACACCTTC
>few|TRBJ1-2|TRBV27|NA
CASSFRDFRYGYTF
TGTGCCAGCAGTTTCCGTGACTTTCGCTATGGCTACACCTTC
>many|TRBJ2-7|TRBV20-1|NA
CSVWSRYEQYF
TGCAGTGTTTGGAGTCGGTACGAGCAGTACTTC
>NA|TRBJ2-6|TRBV11-2|NA
CASSLRGPSGANVLAF
TGTGCCAGCAGCCTGAGAGGGCCTTCTGGGGCCAACGTCCTGGCTTTC
>NA|TRBJ2-7|TRBV12-5|NA
CASGLGLPGQSSYEQYF
TGTGCTAGTGGTTTGGGGCTTCCTGGACAGAGTTCCTACGAGCAGTACTTC
>NA|TRBJ1-2|TRBV7-2|NA
CASSLPGRDYGYTF
TGTGCCAGCAGCTTACCCGGCAGGGACTATGGCTACACCTTC
>NA|TRBJ2-7|TRBV5-4|NA
CASSSPPSEQYF
TGTGCCAGCAGCTCACCGCCCTCCGAGCAGTACTTC
>NA|TRBJ1-1|TRBV29-1|TRBD1
CSALWTGRGTEAFF
TGCAGCGCCCTGTGGACAGGGCGGGGAACTGAAGCTTTCTTT
>NA|TRBJ2-3|TRBV6-1|TRBD2
CASKLSREGSSTQYF
TGTGCCAGCAAGTTGTCCCGGGAGGGCAGCTCCACGCAGTATTTT
>NA|TRBJ2-3|TRBV7-8|NA
CASSLAADTQYF
TGTGCCAGCAGCTTAGCGGCAGATACGCAGTATTTT
>NA|TRBJ1-5|TRBV27|NA
CASSLYGTNMDSNQPQHF
TGTGCCAGCAGTTTATACGGGACAAATATGGATAGCAATCAGCCCCAGCATTTT
>NA|TRBJ2-2|TRBV5-3|NA
CARSPGQLPNTGELFF
TGTGCCAGAAGCCCAGGACAGCTTCCGAACACCGGGGAGCTGTTTTTT
>NA|TRBJ2-7|TRBV15|NA
CATSRDGYEQYF
TGTGCCACCAGCAGAGATGGTTACGAGCAGTACTTC
>NA|TRBJ2-2|TRBV5-1|NA
CASSLQVPTGELFF
TGCGCCAGCAGCTTGCAGGTACCCACCGGGGAGCTGTTTTTT
>NA|TRBJ1-5|TRBV10-1|NA
CASSEGAVQPQHF
TGCGCCAGCAGTGAGGGGGCTGTTCAGCCCCAGCATTTT
>NA|TRBJ1-2|TRBV19|TRBD1
CASSTPGARGRLGYTF
TGTGCCAGTAGTACCCCGGGGGCCAGGGGGAGGCTTGGCTACACCTTC
>NA|TRBJ1-4|TRBV4-2|NA
CASSRYGGGTGVGNEKLFF
TGTGCCAGCAGCCGGTACGGCGGGGGAACGGGAGTCGGTAATGAAAAACTGTTTTTT
>NA|TRBJ1-5|TRBV28|NA
CASSPRGLGIEQPQHF
TGTGCCAGCAGTCCCCGGGGCCTGGGGATTGAGCAGCCCCAGCATTTT
>NA|TRBJ2-5|TRBV30|NA
CAWSTRTGPRTQYF
TGTGCCTGGAGTACCCGGACTGGTCCTCGGACCCAGTACTTC
>NA|TRBJ1-2|TRBV5-1|NA
CASSSGPELSYGYTF
TGCGCCAGCAGCTCCGGACCGGAGCTATCCTATGGCTACACCTTC
>NA|TRBJ2-3|TRBV6-6|TRBD1
CATHKRGTGDTQYF
TGTGCAACCCATAAAAGGGGGACAGGAGATACGCAGTATTTT
>few|TRBJ2-5|TRBV11-3|NA
CASSPTAGARGETQYF
TGTGCCAGCAGCCCTACCGCGGGGGCTCGGGGGGAGACCCAGTACTTC